The rows below give T cell receptor beta chains drawn from one sample of a study of cytomegalovirus exposure and HLA in healthy donors. The method was immunoSEQ multiplex PCR; TCRdb's version includes in-frame clones alone and lacks a portion of them. The table has approximately 160,000 clones, around 78% seen once; the top ten hold around 7%. The sequenced sample was PBMCs. These receptors were obtained from a woman aged 40 to 50 in good health and CMV-seropositive. Both conserved end residues are part of each CDR3. Each record gives: clone size, J gene, CDR3 length, D gene, V gene, CDR3 DNA, CDR3 protein. D genes are given only for firm matches. The size of a clone is reported for some rows only, either as once, few or many, or as a class for expanded clones.

abundance: -
j_gene: TRBJ1-3
len: 13
d_gene: -
v_gene: TRBV7-9
CDR3nt: TGTGCCAGCAGCCAAGGGGTAGGAAACACCATATATTTT
CDR3aa: CASSQGVGNTIYF

abundance: -
j_gene: TRBJ2-7
len: 12
d_gene: TRBD2
v_gene: TRBV7-9
CDR3nt: TGTGCCAGCAGCCGGGACTACGGGGAGCAGTACTTC
CDR3aa: CASSRDYGEQYF

abundance: -
j_gene: TRBJ1-1
len: 14
d_gene: -
v_gene: TRBV5-4
CDR3nt: TGTGCCAGCAGCCCCGGGACTCTACGCACTGAAGCTTTCTTT
CDR3aa: CASSPGTLRTEAFF

abundance: few
j_gene: TRBJ1-4
len: 13
d_gene: TRBD1
v_gene: TRBV2
CDR3nt: TGTGCCAGCAGTAGGGACAGTTTTGAAAAACTGTTTTTT
CDR3aa: CASSRDSFEKLFF

abundance: -
j_gene: TRBJ2-1
len: 21
d_gene: TRBD2
v_gene: TRBV7-3
CDR3nt: TGTGCCAGCAGCTTCCGAGGAGGTGGACTAGGTTCAACAAGCTCCTACAATGAGCAGTTCTTC
CDR3aa: CASSFRGGGLGSTSSYNEQFF

abundance: -
j_gene: TRBJ1-2
len: 12
d_gene: -
v_gene: TRBV11-2
CDR3nt: TGTGCCAGCAGCTTAAGTACTATTGGCTACACCTTC
CDR3aa: CASSLSTIGYTF

abundance: -
j_gene: TRBJ1-4
len: 15
d_gene: -
v_gene: TRBV9
CDR3nt: TGTGCCAGCAGCGTAGAGGGGCGCAGGAATGAAAAACTGTTTTTT
CDR3aa: CASSVEGRRNEKLFF

abundance: many
j_gene: TRBJ2-1
len: 14
d_gene: TRBD2
v_gene: TRBV19
CDR3nt: TGTGCCAGTAGTATGGGGGGGTTACTCAATGAGCAGTTCTTC
CDR3aa: CASSMGGLLNEQFF

abundance: -
j_gene: TRBJ1-2
len: 14
d_gene: -
v_gene: TRBV6-1
CDR3nt: TGTGCCAGCAGTGAAATTGGCGGTCTATATGGCTACACCTTC
CDR3aa: CASSEIGGLYGYTF

abundance: -
j_gene: TRBJ2-3
len: 18
d_gene: TRBD2
v_gene: TRBV5-6
CDR3nt: TGTGCCAGCAGCGGAGCGGGACTAGCGGGGGACCTCACAGATACGCAGTATTTT
CDR3aa: CASSGAGLAGDLTDTQYF

abundance: -
j_gene: TRBJ2-4
len: 17
d_gene: -
v_gene: TRBV4-1
CDR3nt: TGCGCCAGCAGCCAGAAGGAAATAGCCGTAGCCAAAAACATTCAGTACTTC
CDR3aa: CASSQKEIAVAKNIQYF

abundance: -
j_gene: TRBJ1-1
len: 15
d_gene: -
v_gene: TRBV7-6
CDR3nt: TGTGCCAGCAGCTTTAGAACGGCAGGGGAGACTGAAGCTTTCTTT
CDR3aa: CASSFRTAGETEAFF

abundance: -
j_gene: TRBJ1-1
len: 11
d_gene: -
v_gene: TRBV20-1
CDR3nt: TGCAGTGCCGACATGAACACTGAAGCTTTCTTT
CDR3aa: CSADMNTEAFF

abundance: once
j_gene: TRBJ1-1
len: 15
d_gene: -
v_gene: TRBV4-1
CDR3nt: TGCGCCAGCAGCCAAGGTTTGGGGGGGAACACTGAAGCTTTCTTT
CDR3aa: CASSQGLGGNTEAFF

abundance: -
j_gene: TRBJ2-7
len: 12
d_gene: -
v_gene: TRBV11-2
CDR3nt: TGTGCCAGCAGCTCTAAGTGGTACGAGCAGTACTTC
CDR3aa: CASSSKWYEQYF

abundance: -
j_gene: TRBJ1-1
len: 16
d_gene: -
v_gene: TRBV5-1
CDR3nt: TGCGCCAGCAGATTATCATCGGGGGGAAAGAACACTGAAGCTTTCTTT
CDR3aa: CASRLSSGGKNTEAFF

abundance: -
j_gene: TRBJ2-5
len: 15
d_gene: -
v_gene: TRBV7-9
CDR3nt: TGTGCCAGCAGCTTAGATGAGGTTAGCGTCGGGACCCAGTACTTC
CDR3aa: CASSLDEVSVGTQYF

abundance: -
j_gene: TRBJ2-7
len: 15
d_gene: TRBD1
v_gene: TRBV27
CDR3nt: TGTGCCAGCAGTCGCACGACAGGGGGCTCCTACGAGCAGTACTTC
CDR3aa: CASSRTTGGSYEQYF

abundance: -
j_gene: TRBJ2-4
len: 12
d_gene: TRBD2
v_gene: TRBV29-1
CDR3nt: TGCAGCGTTGGGGGGGGGAAAAACATTCAGTACTTC
CDR3aa: CSVGGGKNIQYF

abundance: few
j_gene: TRBJ2-3
len: 17
d_gene: TRBD2
v_gene: TRBV9
CDR3nt: TGTGCCAGCAGCGCCCATTCGACTAGCGGGGGTACAGATACGCAGTATTTT
CDR3aa: CASSAHSTSGGTDTQYF

abundance: -
j_gene: TRBJ1-4
len: 16
d_gene: TRBD1
v_gene: TRBV7-6
CDR3nt: TGTGCCAGCAGCTTAGCTACAGGGGGTCAAGGTGAAAAACTGTTTTTT
CDR3aa: CASSLATGGQGEKLFF

abundance: -
j_gene: TRBJ1-1
len: 14
d_gene: -
v_gene: TRBV19
CDR3nt: TGTGCCAGTAGTCCTCAGGGGCTAGGCACTGAAGCTTTCTTT
CDR3aa: CASSPQGLGTEAFF

abundance: -
j_gene: TRBJ2-3
len: 15
d_gene: TRBD2
v_gene: TRBV7-3
CDR3nt: TGTGCCAGCAGCACTAGCGGGGGGTCTGGCGGGACGCAGTATTTT
CDR3aa: CASSTSGGSGGTQYF

abundance: few
j_gene: TRBJ1-2
len: 16
d_gene: TRBD1
v_gene: TRBV5-5
CDR3nt: TGTGCCAGCAGTCGGGGTGGACAGGGGGAAATATATGGCTACACCTTC
CDR3aa: CASSRGGQGEIYGYTF

abundance: -
j_gene: TRBJ1-1
len: 15
d_gene: TRBD1
v_gene: TRBV30
CDR3nt: TGTGCCTGGAGTGCTGACAGGGGGCGTAGGACTGAAGCTTTCTTT
CDR3aa: CAWSADRGRRTEAFF

abundance: -
j_gene: TRBJ1-1
len: 13
d_gene: -
v_gene: TRBV30
CDR3nt: TGTGCCTGGAGTGTAACCCTAACAGTTGAAGCTTTCTTT
CDR3aa: CAWSVTLTVEAFF

abundance: -
j_gene: TRBJ2-4
len: 14
d_gene: -
v_gene: TRBV28
CDR3nt: TGTGCCAGCAGCCCCTTGGTAGAGGGAGACATTCAGTACTTC
CDR3aa: CASSPLVEGDIQYF

abundance: -
j_gene: TRBJ2-5
len: 13
d_gene: -
v_gene: TRBV30
CDR3nt: TGTGCCTGGAGTTACACTTCAGGGGAGACCCAGTACTTC
CDR3aa: CAWSYTSGETQYF

abundance: -
j_gene: TRBJ1-2
len: 16
d_gene: TRBD1
v_gene: TRBV4-2
CDR3nt: TGTGCCAGCAGCCAAGGCCCGGGACAGGGCCCATATGGCTACACCTTC
CDR3aa: CASSQGPGQGPYGYTF

abundance: -
j_gene: TRBJ2-7
len: 13
d_gene: -
v_gene: TRBV27
CDR3nt: TGTGCCAGCAGTTTTGTGTCAGGCTACGAGCAGTACTTC
CDR3aa: CASSFVSGYEQYF

abundance: -
j_gene: TRBJ1-2
len: 14
d_gene: -
v_gene: TRBV11-2
CDR3nt: TGTGCCAGCAGCTTAGAAGGGACTTTCTTCGGCTACACCTTC
CDR3aa: CASSLEGTFFGYTF

abundance: few
j_gene: TRBJ1-6
len: 16
d_gene: TRBD1
v_gene: TRBV2
CDR3nt: TGTGCCAGCAGCCCGTTGTCCGGGACAGGAATCTCACCCCTCCACTTT
CDR3aa: CASSPLSGTGISPLHF

abundance: -
j_gene: TRBJ1-3
len: 12
d_gene: -
v_gene: TRBV7-8
CDR3nt: TGTGCCAGCAGCTTTCGGGGGAACACCATATATTTT
CDR3aa: CASSFRGNTIYF

abundance: -
j_gene: TRBJ2-2
len: 16
d_gene: TRBD2
v_gene: TRBV4-2
CDR3nt: TGTGCCAGCAGCCCCTGGAGCGGGGGGGACACCGGGGAGCTGTTTTTT
CDR3aa: CASSPWSGGDTGELFF

abundance: -
j_gene: TRBJ1-1
len: 14
d_gene: TRBD1
v_gene: TRBV4-3
CDR3nt: TGCGCCAGCAGCCAAGAGACAGGGCCGCACGAAGCTTTCTTT
CDR3aa: CASSQETGPHEAFF

abundance: -
j_gene: TRBJ1-2
len: 15
d_gene: -
v_gene: TRBV4-1
CDR3nt: TGCGCCAGCAGCCAAAGTCTTTTGGACATCTATGGCTACACCTTC
CDR3aa: CASSQSLLDIYGYTF

abundance: -
j_gene: TRBJ1-5
len: 14
d_gene: -
v_gene: TRBV7-6
CDR3nt: TGTGCCAGCAGCTTGGCGGGGAGCAATCAGCCCCAGCATTTT
CDR3aa: CASSLAGSNQPQHF

abundance: -
j_gene: TRBJ2-7
len: 15
d_gene: TRBD1
v_gene: TRBV29-1
CDR3nt: TGCAGCGTTGAAGACCCGGGACAGGGTAATTACGAGCAGTACTTC
CDR3aa: CSVEDPGQGNYEQYF

abundance: few
j_gene: TRBJ1-2
len: 13
d_gene: -
v_gene: TRBV5-6
CDR3nt: TGTGCCAGCAGCTTGACGGACAGCTATGGCTACACCTTC
CDR3aa: CASSLTDSYGYTF

abundance: once
j_gene: TRBJ2-1
len: 15
d_gene: -
v_gene: TRBV4-3
CDR3nt: TGCGCCAGCAGCCTAGGGACCGGAGGGGACAATGAGCAGTTCTTC
CDR3aa: CASSLGTGGDNEQFF

abundance: -
j_gene: TRBJ1-2
len: 14
d_gene: -
v_gene: TRBV7-9
CDR3nt: TGTTCCAGCACCCCGGCGGGGACTAACTATGGCTACACCTTC
CDR3aa: CSSTPAGTNYGYTF